These 20 T cell receptor beta chains came from one sample sequenced in a study of blood T cells in healthy people across ages. Using a J-beta primer mix together with a sample-barcoded 5' primer, a second PCR was run for about 6 to 12 cycles. TCRdb analysed the 5' RACE reads with MiXCR anew, one entry per CDR3 protein. This table holds around 820,000 distinct CDR3 sequences, 20% to 25% found once. These data were also reused for a study on T cells of mothers and their children.

The sequencing sample was made of blood. The receptor set was obtained from a boy between 10 and 17 years old in good health.

This CDR3 reads CASSHPLSRGGSYEQYF. Written as DNA, the CDR3 is TGTGCCAGCAGCCACCCGTTGTCCCGGGGTGGGTCCTACGAGCAGTACTTC. The chain recombines TRBV14 with TRBJ2-7, with D possibly TRBD2 on 5 matching bases. The germline CDR1 and CDR2 sequences are SGHDN and FVKESK. The V end lost 3 bases, the J end lost 1 base, and 19 bases lay between the germline ends. The CDR3 runs to 17 residues. Full variable domain (rest looked up from reference TRBV14 and TRBJ2-7): EAGVTQFPSHSVIEKGQTVTLRCDPISGHDNLYWYRRVMGKEIKFLLHFVKESKQDESGMPNNRFLAERTGGTYSTLKVQPAELEDSGVYFCASSHPLSRGGSYEQYFGPGTRLTVT.

The chain combines TRBV24-1 with TRBJ2-5; a possible D gene is TRBD2 (6 bases). The DNA end is more similar to TRBJ2-7, so the J call may be wrong. CDR1 and CDR2 (germline): KGHDR, SFDVKD. CDR3 length equals 12 residues. This chain's CDR3 is CATSHGGYEQYF. DNA for the CDR3: TGTGCCACCAGTCACGGGGGCTACGAGCAGTACTTC.

This chain connects TRBV20-1 to TRBJ2-3; 11 nucleotides agree with TRBD1. This CDR3 is built from 14 residues. J was trimmed by 9 bases and V by 5 bases; bases with no gene match: 10. Germline V gives CDR1 DFQATT, CDR2 SNEGSKA (reference sequence). CDR3 protein: CSAPTGTGGDTQYF. The DNA for the CDR3 is TGCAGTGCTCCTACCGGGACAGGGGGGGACACGCAGTATTTT.

This clonotype appeared once. The chain recombines TRBV15 with TRBJ2-1; D is possibly TRBD1 or TRBD2 (6 bases each). The CDR3 length is 16 residues. Trimming cost V 0 bases and J 8 bases, with 17 bases left between them. The germline CDR1 and CDR2 sequences are LNHNV and YYDKDF (reference sequence). CDR3 amino acids: CATSRDRGRRAYEQFF. The CDR3, as DNA: TGTGCCACCAGCAGAGATCGGGGGCGCAGAGCCTATGAGCAGTTCTTC.

This chain uses TRBV6-1 with TRBJ1-4, with D unclear. CDR1 and CDR2 (germline): MNHNS, SASEGT. Trimming removed 7 bases at V and 3 bases at J, with 15 bases between. The length of the CDR3 is 15 residues. CDR3 region: CASTGVMLANEKLFF. In DNA, the CDR3 is TGTGCCAGCACGGGAGTAATGTTGGCTAATGAAAAACTGTTTTTT.

The table lists this clonotype with a few counts. The chain carries TRBV5-1 and TRBJ2-1; TRBD2 matches 12 bases. The CDR3 is 15 amino acids. J was trimmed by 5 bases and V by 3 bases; bases with no gene match: 3. Germline CDR1 and CDR2: SGHRS and YFSETQ. CDR3 loop: CASSSSGGAHNEQFF. CDR3 coding DNA: TGCGCCAGCAGCTCTAGCGGGGGGGCTCACAATGAGCAGTTCTTC.

This clonotype was seen a few times. The chain employs TRBV5-1 and TRBJ2-1; a weak D match, TRBD1 (6 bases). V was cut by 3 bases and J by 6 bases, with 22 bases left in between. This CDR3 comprises 17 residues. Germline CDR1 reads SGHRS; CDR2 reads YFSETQ. DNA for the CDR3: TGCGCCAGCAGCTCGACATCCCTCAGGGGTCAGGGCAATGAGCAGTTCTTC. This codes for CASSSTSLRGQGNEQFF.

The chain combines TRBV6-1 with TRBJ1-2; unclear D gene. V was pared by 7 bases and J by 4 bases, with 10 bases between. CDR1 is MNHNS, CDR2 SASEGT, per germline. The CDR3 has 12 residues. The CDR3 spells CASTETGYGYTF. CDR3 nucleotides: TGTGCCAGCACTGAGACGGGCTATGGCTACACCTTC.

The chain has TRBV18 and TRBJ2-2; D ambiguous. Germline CDR1 is KGHSH and CDR2 is LQKENI. The CDR3 sequence is 13 residues long. V shed 2 bases and J shed 3 bases, with 4 bases lying between them. CDR3 protein: CASSPSDTGELFF. CDR3 nucleotides: TGTGCCAGCTCACCATCGGACACCGGGGAGCTGTTTTTT.

The genes are TRBV4-3 and TRBJ2-1; D is possibly TRBD1 (5 bases). Trimming cost V 4 bases and J 1 base, with 11 bases left between them. Germline V lookup: CDR1 LGHNA, CDR2 YSLEER. This CDR3 contains 15 residues. The CDR3: CASSRAGISYNEQFF. The CDR3 DNA follows: TGCGCCAGCAGCCGGGCAGGGATATCCTACAATGAGCAGTTCTTC.

The gene calls are TRBV7-8 and TRBJ2-1; 9 nucleotides agree with TRBD1. The DNA end lines up better with TRBJ2-5; the J call may be wrong. Germline values: CDR1 SGHVS, CDR2 FQNEAQ. The CDR3 extends over 17 amino acids. Here the CDR3 reads CASSSGTGFHDQETQYF. CDR3 coding DNA: TGTGCCAGCAGCTCCGGGACAGGGTTTCACGATCAAGAGACCCAGTACTTC.

This clonotype was found a few times. J is TRBJ2-7 and V is TRBV18; no reliable D call. Judging by the DNA end, TRBJ2-1 fits better; the J call may be wrong. CDR1 is KGHSH and CDR2 is LQKENI in the germline V gene. This CDR3 has 15 residues. CDR3 coding DNA: TGTGCCAGCTCACCACCGGATACATTTTACAATGAGCAGTTCTTC. As protein: CASSPPDTFYNEQFF.

This clonotype was seen a handful of times. J is TRBJ2-1 and V is TRBV7-3; TRBD2 matches at 14 bases. The CDR3 totals 19 residues. CDR1 is SGHTA and CDR2 is FQGTGA in the germline V gene. Losses at the gene ends were 2 bases for V and 0 bases for J; bases not matched to a gene: 6. The CDR3 region has the DNA TGTGCCAGCAGCTTAGGGACTAGCGGGAGCACTAGCTCCTACAATGAGCAGTTCTTC. Translated, it gives CASSLGTSGSTSSYNEQFF.

This clonotype was detected a few times. The rearrangement links TRBV28 to TRBJ1-1; D remains unclear. Trimming took 0 bases from V and 1 from J, leaving 9 bases between them. Germline V gene sequence: CDR1 MDHEN, CDR2 SYDVKM. The CDR3 totals 15 residues. The CDR3 here is CASSLWDSRNTEAFF. The CDR3 coding sequence is TGTGCCAGCAGTTTATGGGATTCCAGGAACACTGAAGCTTTCTTT.

The V call is TRBV29-1, the J call TRBJ2-7, with 10 bases that match TRBD1. Germline V gene data show CDR1 as SQVTM and CDR2 as ANQGSEA. With 0 bases clipped from V and 0 bases from J, the junction kept 2 bases outside the gene matches. The CDR3 covers 15 residues. CDR3 amino acids: CSVEERQGASYEQYF. The CDR3 DNA sequence: TGCAGCGTTGAAGAAAGACAGGGGGCCTCCTACGAGCAGTACTTC.

This clonotype turned up a few times. This rearrangement joins TRBV18 to TRBJ2-3, with no clear D. V lost 5 bases to trimming and J lost 2 bases, with 14 bases between them. The CDR3 covers 15 residues. Per germline, CDR1 KGHSH and CDR2 LQKENI. CDR3 region: CASSSNLGYTDTQYF. As DNA, the CDR3 is TGTGCCAGCTCATCAAACCTCGGGTACACAGATACGCAGTATTTT.

Comment on this clonotype: Germline and junction disagree at one end, which may indicate a read error. V and J are TRBV20-1 and TRBJ2-5; TRBD1 agrees at 8 bases. Matching the DNA end better, TRBJ2-1 makes the J call doubtful. CDR3 size: 20 residues. Germline V gene data show CDR1 as DFQATT and CDR2 as SNEGSKA (reference sequence). DNA for the CDR3: TGCAGTGCTAGATTGCTTACAAAGGTTTCGTCAGGGGGCTCCTGCAATGAGCAGTTCTTC. Translating it yields CSARLLTKVSSGGSCNEQFF.

The genes are TRBV4-1 and TRBJ2-4, with D possibly being TRBD2 (5 bases). The CDR3 spans 14 residues. V lost 1 base and J lost 8, with 12 bases in between. CDR1 is MGHRA and CDR2 is YSYEKL in the germline V gene. The CDR3 reads CASSQGTGRYIQYF. In DNA form, the CDR3 reads TGCGCCAGCAGCCAAGGCACGGGAAGATACATTCAGTACTTC.

The genes are TRBV7-2 and TRBJ1-1; D remains unclear. CDR3 size: 16 residues. Germline V gene data show CDR1 as SGHTA and CDR2 as FQGNSA. The V and J ends lost 5 bases and 5 bases respectively, with 21 bases between them. The CDR3 here is CASSLFPGIGGTEAFF. The CDR3, as DNA: TGTGCCAGCAGCCTATTCCCGGGGATCGGTGGGACTGAAGCTTTCTTT.

This chain joins TRBV7-9 and TRBJ2-5, with D possibly TRBD2 on 6 matching bases. The CDR3 loop spans 15 amino acids. Looked up from germline, CDR1 is SEHNR and CDR2 is FQNEAQ (reference sequence). Deletions cut 5 bases from V and 5 bases from J, with 18 bases between. CDR3 loop: CASSPPEGTEETQYF. The CDR3 DNA sequence: TGTGCCAGCAGCCCACCGGAGGGGACCGAGGAGACCCAGTACTTC.